This TCR beta chain was recovered during a study of blood T cell repertoires in COVID-19. V was pared by 4 bases and J by 7 bases, with 19 bases between. The CDR3 contains 15 residues. Germline CDR1 SNHLY, CDR2 FYNNEI. Generated by immunoSEQ multiplex PCR, the TCRdb table keeps only in-frame clones and is missing some. This table holds 250,000 to 350,000 clones, approximately 88% found once. The sample was peripheral blood. The chain is built from TRBV2 and TRBJ1-2; D possibly corresponds to TRBD1 (6 bases). The clonotype was recovered from a young man with active or convalescent COVID-19. The CDR3 loop is CASSATASGARGYTF. As DNA, the CDR3 is TGTGCCAGCAGTGCTACCGCATCAGGGGCTCGTGGCTACACCTTC.